This T cell receptor (beta chain) was observed in a study of blood T cell repertoires in COVID-19. Study-level information: Acute and convalescent COVID-19 specimens originated in the United States, Italy and Spain. T cells, B-cell-depleted T cells, or PBMCs supplied cDNA or gDNA.

Authors' processing steps: Amplification of reference gene primers was used by the study to estimate nucleated cell counts. Using immunoSEQ multiplex PCR, the repertoire was profiled, and TCRdb retains in-frame clones only, with some absent. V, J and clone size are taken as reported in that table, and D and trimming were inferred from the DNA itself. The table has about 110,000 clones, roughly 79% seen once. The junction had 12 bases not matched to a gene; V was cut back by 5 bases and J by 4 bases. The CDR3 is 18 amino acids. Germline loops: CDR1 MNHEY, CDR2 SMNVEV (reference sequence). The genes are TRBV27 and TRBJ2-1; 12 bases are a match to TRBD2. The receptor comes from a woman aged 80 or over with active or convalescent COVID-19. Sequencing was performed on peripheral blood. The CDR3 sequence is CASSQGLAGSSVYNEQFF. In DNA, the CDR3 is TGTGCCAGCAGTCAAGGACTAGCGGGATCCAGCGTATACAATGAGCAGTTCTTC.